This TCR beta chain was found in a study of CD8+ T cells in alopecia areata (dated by TCRdb to the late 2010s). Study-level background: Treated patients were enrolled in an open-label pilot trial of oral tofacitinib, 5 to 10 mg twice daily, for moderate-to-severe alopecia areata. Scalp clonality was compared across normal scalp (n=4), patchy alopecia areata scalp (n=8), and alopecia totalis/universalis scalp (n=8). On the human side, TCRbeta sequencing was run on scalp tissue and on sorted CD4+ and CD8+ peripheral blood T cells from healthy controls and from alopecia areata patients with either patchy or totalis/universalis disease. High-throughput TCRbeta sequencing was used to examine T cell clonal expansion in alopecia areata in both the C3H/HeJ mouse model and human patients. Tofacitinib was administered for 6 to 18 months, and 6 months of follow-up off drug were then conducted to assess delayed response and recurrence. TCRbeta CDR3 regions were amplified by immunoSEQ multiplex PCR using 35 Vbeta forward and 13 Jbeta reverse primers. The RNA source kit depended on sample type: the PAXgene miRNA kit for fixed scalp, the miRNeasy kit for PBMCs, and the RNeasy kit for mouse skin. In treated patients, disease severity was measured using the SALT score, which gives the percentage of scalp surface area affected. Tofacitinib-treated patients had biopsies at baseline and at 4 and 24 weeks of treatment, with a later scalp biopsy in several patients.

Library method: the immunoSEQ multiplex PCR assay. To provide template for TCR sequencing, every sample had RNA extracted and reverse transcribed into cDNA. First-strand cDNA was synthesized using SuperScript III with a 2:1 mix of oligo-dT and random hexamers. A synthetic immune receptor repertoire was used to measure amplification bias, and any remaining bias was corrected computationally. Per the source publication's procedure: Raw reads were preprocessed to remove errors, and CDR3 was defined according to IMGT conventions as the region from the conserved cysteine to phenylalanine. To get clonality, Shannon entropy was normalized by log2 of the number of productive unique TCRs and the result was subtracted from 1. CD4 or CD8 identity of scalp clones was inferred by cross-referencing scalp TCRbeta sequences with sorted blood CD4 and CD8 repertoires. TCRdb limited this immuneACCESS table to in-frame rearrangements with V and J called. A share of clones is missing; checked studies link under half to unresolved V genes, and the rest is unexplained. That table furnishes V, J and clone size, whereas the DNA furnished D and trimming. This sample comprises some 100,000 clones, around 60% of them detected only once. 15% to 20% of the sample is taken by the ten largest.

Notes on this clone: Its recognized antigen is unknown. Per-nucleotide qualities are absent, and no much larger clonotype sits a single base away.

The treatment or condition tag for this specimen amounts to: oral pan-JAK inhibitor, 5-10 mg twice daily. Lesional scalp punch biopsies and peripheral blood were collected from alopecia areata patients. PBMCs were isolated by density centrifugation and stained for CD3, CD4 and CD8, after which CD4+ and CD8+ T cells were sorted on a FACSAria. The investigation overall reported the following: Compared with normal scalp, lesional scalp, particularly in alopecia totalis/universalis, had higher clonality and more expanded CD8+ clones, which suggests antigenic drive. Because the treated cohort was small and had just a single nonresponder, larger studies are needed to establish links between baseline CD8+ expansion and response. Tofacitinib significantly lowered scalp clonality and the number of expanded CD8+ clones among the top 100 scalp clones. Shared TCR sequences between patients were less evident than in mice, which may be partly attributable to HLA diversity in the patient population. During tofacitinib treatment, many expanded lesional clones remained in scalp and blood, and this persistence may partly explain relapse after treatment is stopped. Scalp TCR repertoire analysis is complicated because resident alphabeta T cells in normal human skin are also sequenced, whereas mouse skin is dominated by gammadelta T cells.

The germline V gene provides CDR1 MNHEY and CDR2 SVGAGI. From cysteine to phenylalanine, the CDR3 is 15 amino acids long. CDR3 DNA is the only sequence kept; it has 45 bases, read in frame from the first base. V is trimmed back by 4 bases and J by 4 bases, and the junction contains 7 bases that no gene match accounts for. The specimen was CD8+ T cells sorted from blood, collected between weeks 55 and 70, from a patient treated with tofacitinib. The TCR was taken from a human donor with alopecia areata. This chain joins TRBV6-5 to TRBJ2-7; 10 middle bases align to TRBD2. The CDR3 corresponds to CASSSKLAGIYEQYF. DNA sequence: TGTGCCAGCAGTTCCAAACTAGCGGGGATTTACGAGCAGTACTTC.